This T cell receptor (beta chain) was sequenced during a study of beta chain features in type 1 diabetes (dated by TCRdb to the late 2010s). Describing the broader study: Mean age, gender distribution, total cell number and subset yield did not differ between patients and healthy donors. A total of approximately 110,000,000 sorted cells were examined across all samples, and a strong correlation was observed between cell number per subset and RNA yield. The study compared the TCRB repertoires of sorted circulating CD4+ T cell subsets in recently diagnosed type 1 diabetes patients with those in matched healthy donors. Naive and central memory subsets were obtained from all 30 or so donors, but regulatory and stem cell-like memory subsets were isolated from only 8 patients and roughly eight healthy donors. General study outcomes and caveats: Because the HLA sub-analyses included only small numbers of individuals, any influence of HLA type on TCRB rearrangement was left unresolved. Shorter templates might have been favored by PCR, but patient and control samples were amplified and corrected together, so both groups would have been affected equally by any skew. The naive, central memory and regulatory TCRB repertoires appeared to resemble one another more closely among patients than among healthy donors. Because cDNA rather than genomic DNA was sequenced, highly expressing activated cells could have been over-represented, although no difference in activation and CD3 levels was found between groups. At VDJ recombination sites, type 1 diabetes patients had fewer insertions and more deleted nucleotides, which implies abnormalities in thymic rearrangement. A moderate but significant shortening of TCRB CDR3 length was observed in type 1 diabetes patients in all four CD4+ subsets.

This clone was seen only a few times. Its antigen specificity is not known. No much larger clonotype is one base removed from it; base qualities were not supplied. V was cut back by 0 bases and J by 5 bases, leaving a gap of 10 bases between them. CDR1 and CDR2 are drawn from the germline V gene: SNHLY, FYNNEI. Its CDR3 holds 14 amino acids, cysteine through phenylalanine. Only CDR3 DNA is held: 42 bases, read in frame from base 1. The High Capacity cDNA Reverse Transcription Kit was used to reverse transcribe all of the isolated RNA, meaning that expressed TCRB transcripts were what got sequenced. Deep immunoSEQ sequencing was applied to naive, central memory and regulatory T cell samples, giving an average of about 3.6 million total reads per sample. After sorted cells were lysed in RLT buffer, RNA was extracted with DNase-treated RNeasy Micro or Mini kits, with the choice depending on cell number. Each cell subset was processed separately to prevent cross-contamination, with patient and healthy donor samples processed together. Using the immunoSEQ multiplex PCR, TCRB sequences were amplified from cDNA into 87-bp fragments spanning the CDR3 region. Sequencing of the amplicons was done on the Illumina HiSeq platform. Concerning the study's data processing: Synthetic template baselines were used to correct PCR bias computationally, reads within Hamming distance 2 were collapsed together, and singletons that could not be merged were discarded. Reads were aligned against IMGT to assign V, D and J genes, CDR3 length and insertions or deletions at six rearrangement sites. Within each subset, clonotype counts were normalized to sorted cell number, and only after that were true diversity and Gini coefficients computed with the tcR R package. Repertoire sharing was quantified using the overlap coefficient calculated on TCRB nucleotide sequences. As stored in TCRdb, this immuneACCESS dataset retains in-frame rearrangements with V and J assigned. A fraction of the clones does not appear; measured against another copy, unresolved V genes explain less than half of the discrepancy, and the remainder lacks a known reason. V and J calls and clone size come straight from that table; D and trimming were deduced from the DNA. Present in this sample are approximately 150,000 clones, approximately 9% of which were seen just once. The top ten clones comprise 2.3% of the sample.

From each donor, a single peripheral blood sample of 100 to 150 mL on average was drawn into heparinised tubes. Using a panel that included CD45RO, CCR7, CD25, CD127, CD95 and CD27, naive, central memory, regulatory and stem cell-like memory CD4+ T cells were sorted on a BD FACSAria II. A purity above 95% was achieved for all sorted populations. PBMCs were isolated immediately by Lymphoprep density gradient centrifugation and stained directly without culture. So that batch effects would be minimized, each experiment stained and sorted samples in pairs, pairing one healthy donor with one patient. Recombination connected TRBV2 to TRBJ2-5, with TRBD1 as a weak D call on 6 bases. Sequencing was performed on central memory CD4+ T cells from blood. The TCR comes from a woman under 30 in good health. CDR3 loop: CASSEAHRVETQYF. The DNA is TGTGCCAGCAGTGAAGCGCACAGGGTGGAGACCCAGTACTTC.